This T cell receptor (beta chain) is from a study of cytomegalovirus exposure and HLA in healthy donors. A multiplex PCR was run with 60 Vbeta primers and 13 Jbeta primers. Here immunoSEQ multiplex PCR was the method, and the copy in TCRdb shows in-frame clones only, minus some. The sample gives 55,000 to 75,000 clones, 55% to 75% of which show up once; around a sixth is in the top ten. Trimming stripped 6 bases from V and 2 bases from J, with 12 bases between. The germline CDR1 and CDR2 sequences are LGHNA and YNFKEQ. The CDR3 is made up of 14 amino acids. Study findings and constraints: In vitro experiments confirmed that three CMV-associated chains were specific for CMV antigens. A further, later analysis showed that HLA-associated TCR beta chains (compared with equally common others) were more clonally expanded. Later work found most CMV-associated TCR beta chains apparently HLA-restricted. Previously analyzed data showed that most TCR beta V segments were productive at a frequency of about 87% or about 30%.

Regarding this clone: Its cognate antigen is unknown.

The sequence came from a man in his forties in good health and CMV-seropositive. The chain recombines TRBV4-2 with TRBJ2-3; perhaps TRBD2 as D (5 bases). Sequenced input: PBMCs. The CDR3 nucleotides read TGTGCCAGCAGATCCTACGGGATCACAGATACGCAGTATTTT. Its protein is CASRSYGITDTQYF.